The 26 T cell receptor beta chains below were found in one sample sequenced in a study of post-analysis software for immune sequencing data. Findings and caveats of the study: Roughly five TRBV segments were more frequent in patients than controls; TRBV5-6, TRBV5-1 and TRBV20-1 belonged to this group.

For these TCRs, the target antigens are not known. Prepared TCR beta cDNA libraries contained unique molecular identifiers. Using its own MiXCR run on the PCR reads, TCRdb lists one record per CDR3 protein. The sample contains more than 450,000 distinct CDR3 sequences, 44% of which appear only once. Sequencing was performed on blood. The receptors were gathered from a girl aged 10-17 years with multiple sclerosis.

This chain joins TRBV7-2 and TRBJ2-1; TRBD2 is a possible D gene (6 bases). CDR3 length equals 14 residues. Per germline, CDR1 SGHTA and CDR2 FQGNSA. Trimming stripped 5 bases from V and 1 base from J, with 9 bases between. CDR3 in amino acids: CASSRAGSYNEQFF. The CDR3 region has the DNA TGTGCCAGCAGCCGGGCGGGGTCCTACAATGAGCAGTTCTTC.

The genes are TRBV12-3 or TRBV12-4 and TRBJ2-1, with D possibly matching TRBD2 (6 bases). The CDR3 is made up of 14 amino acids. Trimming removed 6 bases at V and 5 bases at J, with 14 bases between. The CDR3 loop is CASSPVRGDNEQFF. CDR3 DNA: TGTGCCAGCAGCCCCGTGCGGGGCGACAATGAGCAGTTCTTC.

The chain links TRBV4-2 to TRBJ2-3, with 7 positions matching TRBD2. With 1 base clipped from V and 3 bases from J, the junction kept 4 bases outside the gene matches. The CDR3 totals 15 residues. Germline V gene sequence: CDR1 LGHNA, CDR2 YNFKEQ. DNA for the CDR3: TGTGCCAGCAGCCAAGCGCCACTAGCGACAGATACGCAGTATTTT. Translated, it gives CASSQAPLATDTQYF.

Only a few counts were recorded for this clonotype. The chain employs TRBV29-1 and TRBJ2-3; no clear D. The CDR3 contains 16 residues. Trimming cost V 4 bases and J 0 bases, with 17 bases left between them. In germline, CDR1 is SQVTM, CDR2 ANQGSEA. The chain's CDR3 is CSVVYSPSASTDTQYF. The CDR3 nucleotides are TGCAGCGTTGTATACAGCCCGTCCGCTAGCACAGATACGCAGTATTTT.

The chain joins TRBV20-1 to TRBJ1-5; unclear D gene. The CDR3 runs 15 residues. Trimming removed 3 bases from V and 3 bases from J, with 15 bases in between. Germline CDR1 and CDR2: DFQATT and SNEGSKA (reference sequence). In DNA, the CDR3 is TGCAGTGCTAGCGGGGTCGAGCCTAACAATCAGCCCCAGCATTTT. Translating it yields CSASGVEPNNQPQHF.

J is TRBJ2-5 and V is TRBV7-6; D is uncertain. The better agreement between TRBJ2-7 and the DNA end casts doubt on the J call. CDR1 SGHVS and CDR2 FNYEAQ come from the germline V gene. The CDR3 runs 16 residues. CDR3 protein: CASSLEVVPLGNEQYF. Here the CDR3 DNA reads TGTGCCAGCAGCTTAGAGGTGGTCCCGCTAGGGAACGAGCAGTACTTC.

CDR3 in DNA: TGTGCCAGCAGCGTTCCCGGGACTAGCGGGAGCTGGCAACAGTTCTTC. It is translated as CASSVPGTSGSWQQFF. This sequence joins TRBV5-4 and TRBJ2-1; 14 positions agree with TRBD2. Losses at the gene ends were 4 bases for V and 13 bases for J; bases not matched to a gene: 13. Looked up from germline, CDR1 is SGHNT and CDR2 is YYREEE (reference sequence). CDR3 size: 16 residues.

The rearrangement uses TRBV4-1 and TRBJ2-7; tentative D call: TRBD1 (5 bases). Germline V gene data show CDR1 as MGHRA and CDR2 as YSYEKL. The CDR3 is 14 amino acids. Trimming removed 8 bases at V and 3 bases at J, with 17 bases between. This CDR3 reads CASGGGQGDYEQYF. DNA of the CDR3: TGCGCCAGCGGCGGTGGGCAGGGCGACTACGAGCAGTACTTC.

The chain has TRBV7-9 and TRBJ2-1; D perhaps matches TRBD2 (6 bases). The CDR3 spans 18 residues. Trimming left V 0 bases short and J 8 bases short, with 23 bases between. In germline, CDR1 is SEHNR, CDR2 FQNEAQ (reference sequence). The chain's CDR3 is CASSLAVGLAIVGDEQFF. As DNA, the CDR3 is TGTGCCAGCAGCTTAGCAGTAGGGCTAGCGATCGTGGGGGATGAGCAGTTCTTC.

The table lists this clonotype with a few counts. The CDR3 DNA sequence: TGCGCCAGCAGCTTGGCTGTGGGCCCTGAGCAGTTCTTC. This translates into CASSLAVGPEQFF. The V gene is TRBV5-1, the J gene TRBJ2-1; D remains ambiguous. The CDR3 runs 13 residues. The V gene's germline CDR1 is SGHRS and CDR2 YFSETQ. Trimming cost V 0 bases and J 9 bases, with 10 bases left between them. The variable domain in full, with the rest retrieved from reference TRBV5-1 and TRBJ2-1, is KAGVTQTPRYLIKTRGQQVTLSCSPISGHRSVSWYQQTPGQGLQFLFEYFSETQRNKGNFPGRFSGRQFSNSRSEMNVSTLELGDSALYLCASSLAVGPEQFFGPGTRLTVL.

The chain is built from TRBV5-1 and TRBJ1-6; 7 bases fit TRBD1. The germline CDR1 and CDR2 sequences are SGHRS and YFSETQ. CDR3 length equals 16 residues. With V trimmed by 2 bases and J by 6 bases, 8 bases remained unmatched. The CDR3 sequence is CASSFRQGNSNSPLHF. The CDR3 bases are TGCGCCAGCAGCTTCCGACAGGGAAATAGTAATTCACCCCTCCACTTT.

The chain recombines TRBV2 with TRBJ2-3; tentatively, D is TRBD2 (6 bases). This CDR3 is 14 amino acids long. Germline V CDR1 and CDR2: SNHLY, FYNNEI. The V and J ends lost 6 bases and 4 bases respectively, with 14 bases between them. In DNA, the CDR3 is TGTGCCAGCAGCGAAACTAGCCGCGCAGATACGCAGTATTTT. Translation: CASSETSRADTQYF.

In its sample, this clonotype was seen many times. The chain has TRBV29-1 and TRBJ2-1; 8 nucleotides align to TRBD2. Looked up from germline, CDR1 is SQVTM and CDR2 is ANQGSEA. The length of the CDR3 is 13 residues. V was clipped by 8 bases and J by 5 bases; unmatched bases: 8. CDR3 in amino acids: CSSTLAGNNEQFF. CDR3 DNA sequence: TGCAGCTCTACTTTAGCGGGGAACAATGAGCAGTTCTTC.

The chain is built from TRBV5-6 and TRBJ1-2; TRBD1 aligns across 7 bases. After removal of 3 bases from V and 2 bases from J, the junction contained 10 bases not matched to a gene. The CDR3 has 16 amino acids. Per germline, CDR1 SGHDT and CDR2 YYEEEE. CDR3 residues: CASSSDRATTNYGYTF. As DNA, the CDR3 is TGTGCCAGCAGCTCCGACAGGGCTACAACCAACTATGGCTACACCTTC.

This chain links TRBV7-2 with TRBJ2-5; 7 positions match TRBD1. The trim removed 5 bases at V and 5 bases at J, leaving 8 bases unmatched. Germline V lookup: CDR1 SGHTA, CDR2 FQGNSA. The CDR3 totals 14 residues. CDR3 in DNA: TGTGCCAGCAGCCCGACGAGGGGGCCTGAGACCCAGTACTTC. Its protein is CASSPTRGPETQYF. The entire variable domain, with the rest obtained from reference TRBV7-2 and TRBJ2-5, is as follows: GAGVSQSPSNKVTEKGKDVELRCDPISGHTALYWYRQSLGQGLEFLIYFQGNSAPDKSGLPSDRFSAERTGGSVSTLTIQRTQQEDSAVYLCASSPTRGPETQYFGPGTRLLVL.

This clonotype was seen once. This chain uses TRBV11-2 with TRBJ2-7; a possible D gene is TRBD2 (8 bases). The tail of the sequence fits TRBJ2-4 better, so the J call may be wrong. CDR1 and CDR2 from the germline V gene are SGHAT and FQNNGV. The CDR3 is 15 amino acids. Written as DNA, the CDR3 is TGTGCCAGCAGCCACCTCGGGAGGGGGCTTAACATTCAGTACTTC. Its protein is CASSHLGRGLNIQYF.

To note about this clonotype: The junction departs from the called germline gene at one end, perhaps through a read error. The chain employs TRBV5-1 and TRBJ2-6, with D perhaps matching TRBD1 or TRBD2 (5 bases each). The length of the CDR3 is 16 residues. The germline CDR1 and CDR2 sequences are SGHRS and YFSETQ. The CDR3 coding sequence is TGCGCCAGCAGCTTATCAGCGGTCTCTGGGGCCGACGTCCTGACTTTC. Translated: CASSLSAVSGADVLTF.

This clonotype was detected a few times. This chain links TRBV7-9 with TRBJ2-3; 7 bases line up with TRBD2. The ends lost 5 bases at V and 2 bases at J; junction bases unmatched: 10. This CDR3 is built from 16 residues. The germline V gene encodes CDR1 SEHNR and CDR2 FQNEAQ (reference sequence). CDR3 protein: CASSGRRAGLTDTQYF. The CDR3, as DNA: TGTGCCAGCAGCGGGCGGAGAGCGGGACTCACAGATACGCAGTATTTT.

This clonotype showed up just a few times. The gene calls are TRBV12-3 or TRBV12-4 and TRBJ1-2, with a possible D match to TRBD1 (5 bases). Trimming cost V 1 base and J 7 bases, with 13 bases left between them. This CDR3 comprises 14 residues. DNA of the CDR3: TGTGCCAGCAGTTTAGTAGCCAGGGCCCCTGGCTACACCTTC. It encodes CASSLVARAPGYTF.

The table lists this clonotype with a few counts. This chain uses TRBV11-2 with TRBJ2-1; D remains unclear. V was pared by 4 bases and J by 3 bases, with 13 bases between. The germline V gene encodes CDR1 SGHAT and CDR2 FQNNGV. The CDR3 is 15 residues long. The CDR3 sequence: CASSSPRVNYNEQFF. The CDR3 nucleotides are TGTGCCAGCAGCTCTCCTAGGGTAAACTACAATGAGCAGTTCTTC.

The rearrangement links TRBV12-3 or TRBV12-4 to TRBJ2-3; D remains ambiguous. The CDR3 is 13 amino acids. V lost 6 bases and J 13 bases, leaving 20 bases between the germline ends. The CDR3 nucleotides are TGTGCCAGCAGCCGTGTCCGGGCAGATGCGGAGTATTTT. Residues: CASSRVRADAEYF.

The chain recombines TRBV20-1 with TRBJ2-7, with TRBD2 as a possible D gene (6 bases). The closer fit of TRBJ2-5 to the DNA end suggests the J call may be wrong. Germline CDR1 reads DFQATT; CDR2 reads SNEGSKA (reference sequence). The CDR3 sequence is 14 residues long. CDR3 DNA sequence: TGCAGTGCTCCCGGGGGTCCCGCATGGGAGACCCAGTACTTC. This encodes CSAPGGPAWETQYF.

This chain connects TRBV20-1 to TRBJ2-3; TRBD1 is a possible D gene (5 bases). Germline V gene lookup returns CDR1 DFQATT and CDR2 SNEGSKA (reference sequence). The CDR3 is 13 residues long. Trimming removed 6 bases at V and 2 bases at J, with 12 bases between. The chain's CDR3 is CSARTTTTDTQYF. DNA for the CDR3: TGCAGTGCAAGGACAACGACCACAGATACGCAGTATTTT.

The rearrangement uses TRBV2 and TRBJ2-3, with 8 positions matching TRBD2. Germline CDR1 is SNHLY and CDR2 is FYNNEI. J lost 2 bases, V lost 7 bases, and 8 bases had no gene match. The CDR3 length is 15 residues. The CDR3 DNA sequence: TGTGCCAGCACCCGTAGCGGGGTGATCACAGATACGCAGTATTTT. Translated, it gives CASTRSGVITDTQYF.

The rearrangement links TRBV6-5 to TRBJ2-2; the D is unclear. CDR3 length: 15 amino acids. V was trimmed by 5 bases and J by 0 bases, leaving 10 bases between them. The germline gives CDR1 MNHEY, CDR2 SVGAGI. CDR3 DNA sequence: TGTGCCAGCAGTCCGGGCTTCGCGAACACCGGGGAGCTGTTTTTT. Residues: CASSPGFANTGELFF.

The V gene is TRBV5-1, the J gene TRBJ2-5; tentative D call: TRBD1 (6 bases). The J call is uncertain, as TRBJ2-7 better fits the DNA end. The CDR3 totals 15 residues. The germline V gene encodes CDR1 SGHRS and CDR2 YFSETQ. The DNA of the CDR3 is TGCGCCAGCAGCGATCGACAGGTGGGACCCTACGAGCAGTACTTC. Amino acid sequence: CASSDRQVGPYEQYF.